The rows below give T cell receptor beta chains drawn from one sample of a study of shared clonotypes between healthy human individuals. The method was immunoSEQ multiplex PCR; TCRdb's version includes in-frame clones alone and lacks a portion of them. The sample gives 2 million or so clones, 85% to 95% of which show up once; more than 0.1% is in the top ten. Sample: naive CD4+ T cells sorted from blood. These TCRs come from a man younger than 35 in good health. The CDR3 runs from the conserved cysteine through the conserved F or W. Fields, in order: CDR3 protein, V gene, J gene, D gene, clone size. The D gene is left open where the match is weak. Clone size is given for some rows only: seen once, a few or many times, or a class if the clone is expanded.

cdr3_aa: CASSSGSQGALGTQYF
v_call: TRBV27
j_call: TRBJ2-5
d_call: TRBD1
clone_size: NA

cdr3_aa: CASTLGRDTYGYTF
v_call: TRBV28
j_call: TRBJ1-2
d_call: NA
clone_size: NA

cdr3_aa: CASGEGVGQPQHF
v_call: TRBV6-1
j_call: TRBJ1-5
d_call: NA
clone_size: NA

cdr3_aa: CASTAKGGDYEQYF
v_call: TRBV6-6
j_call: TRBJ2-7
d_call: NA
clone_size: once

cdr3_aa: CASRGGSLTGGAYNEQFF
v_call: TRBV5-6
j_call: TRBJ2-1
d_call: TRBD1
clone_size: NA

cdr3_aa: CASSYSAGGSPYTF
v_call: TRBV6-5
j_call: TRBJ1-2
d_call: TRBD1
clone_size: NA

cdr3_aa: CASSRTDTDTQYF
v_call: TRBV6-5
j_call: TRBJ2-3
d_call: NA
clone_size: NA

cdr3_aa: CASRPGQLPSGANVLTF
v_call: TRBV28
j_call: TRBJ2-6
d_call: TRBD1
clone_size: NA

cdr3_aa: CASSPPGMNTEAFF
v_call: TRBV7-2
j_call: TRBJ1-1
d_call: NA
clone_size: once

cdr3_aa: CASSLTGGAYGYTF
v_call: TRBV7-9
j_call: TRBJ1-2
d_call: TRBD1
clone_size: NA

cdr3_aa: CASSLRTGGVNTEAFF
v_call: TRBV4-1
j_call: TRBJ1-1
d_call: TRBD1
clone_size: NA

cdr3_aa: CASLQERGELFF
v_call: TRBV2
j_call: TRBJ2-2
d_call: NA
clone_size: many

cdr3_aa: CASSLAGAVQEQYF
v_call: TRBV5-1
j_call: TRBJ2-7
d_call: NA
clone_size: NA

cdr3_aa: CAWSGGARNQPQHF
v_call: TRBV30
j_call: TRBJ1-5
d_call: NA
clone_size: NA

cdr3_aa: CASSFSLAGISEQFF
v_call: TRBV5-1
j_call: TRBJ2-1
d_call: TRBD2
clone_size: NA

cdr3_aa: CAWSDVTGGRLSGNTIYF
v_call: TRBV30
j_call: TRBJ1-3
d_call: TRBD1
clone_size: NA

cdr3_aa: CASSLIRAGGPQNEQFF
v_call: TRBV18
j_call: TRBJ2-1
d_call: TRBD2
clone_size: NA

cdr3_aa: CASSSSGSGLGYTF
v_call: TRBV5-1
j_call: TRBJ1-2
d_call: NA
clone_size: NA

cdr3_aa: CASSLAGQGAGGYTF
v_call: TRBV7-9
j_call: TRBJ1-2
d_call: TRBD1
clone_size: NA

cdr3_aa: CAWSVHSGGTDTQYF
v_call: TRBV30
j_call: TRBJ2-3
d_call: NA
clone_size: NA

cdr3_aa: CASSFGQTIGNQPQHF
v_call: TRBV28
j_call: TRBJ1-5
d_call: NA
clone_size: once

cdr3_aa: CAWSVPDTQYF
v_call: TRBV30
j_call: TRBJ2-3
d_call: NA
clone_size: NA

cdr3_aa: CASSQTGTSGIGPRTGELFF
v_call: TRBV4-3
j_call: TRBJ2-2
d_call: TRBD2
clone_size: once

cdr3_aa: CASDLGVASQPQHF
v_call: TRBV2
j_call: TRBJ1-5
d_call: NA
clone_size: NA

cdr3_aa: CASSPRPSYGYTF
v_call: TRBV9
j_call: TRBJ1-2
d_call: NA
clone_size: NA

cdr3_aa: CASSVVQGNTEAFF
v_call: TRBV9
j_call: TRBJ1-1
d_call: NA
clone_size: NA

cdr3_aa: CASSRRTDNSPLHF
v_call: TRBV7-9
j_call: TRBJ1-6
d_call: NA
clone_size: NA

cdr3_aa: CASRQGIETQYF
v_call: TRBV19
j_call: TRBJ2-5
d_call: TRBD1
clone_size: NA

cdr3_aa: CAWTSGQLSGNTIYF
v_call: TRBV30
j_call: TRBJ1-3
d_call: NA
clone_size: NA